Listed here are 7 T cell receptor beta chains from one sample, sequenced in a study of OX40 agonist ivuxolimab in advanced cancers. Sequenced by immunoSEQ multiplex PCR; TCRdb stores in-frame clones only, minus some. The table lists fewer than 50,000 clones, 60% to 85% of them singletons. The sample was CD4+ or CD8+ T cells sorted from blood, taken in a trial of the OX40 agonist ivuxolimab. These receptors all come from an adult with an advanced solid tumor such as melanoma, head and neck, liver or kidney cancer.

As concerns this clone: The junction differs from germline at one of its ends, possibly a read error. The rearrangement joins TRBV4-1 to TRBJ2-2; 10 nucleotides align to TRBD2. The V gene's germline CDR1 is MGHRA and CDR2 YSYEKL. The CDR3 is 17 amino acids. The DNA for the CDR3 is TGCGCCAGCAGCAAAGAGGCTAGCGGGAGAAGCGCCGGGGAGCTGTTTTTT. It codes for CASSKEASGRSAGELFF.

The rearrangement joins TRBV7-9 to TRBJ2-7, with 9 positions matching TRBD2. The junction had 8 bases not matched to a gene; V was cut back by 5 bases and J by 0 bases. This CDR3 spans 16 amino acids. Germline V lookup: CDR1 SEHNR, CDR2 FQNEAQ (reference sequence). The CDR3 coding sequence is TGTGCCAGCAGCCACGGACTAGCGAGGAGCTCCTACGAGCAGTACTTC. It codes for CASSHGLARSSYEQYF.

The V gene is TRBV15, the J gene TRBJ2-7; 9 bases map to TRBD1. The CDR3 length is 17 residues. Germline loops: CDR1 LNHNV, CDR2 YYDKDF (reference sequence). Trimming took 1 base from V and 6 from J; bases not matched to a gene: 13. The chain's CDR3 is CATSRGAPGTGFAEQYF. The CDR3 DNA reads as TGTGCCACCAGCAGAGGAGCTCCCGGGACAGGGTTTGCCGAGCAGTACTTC.

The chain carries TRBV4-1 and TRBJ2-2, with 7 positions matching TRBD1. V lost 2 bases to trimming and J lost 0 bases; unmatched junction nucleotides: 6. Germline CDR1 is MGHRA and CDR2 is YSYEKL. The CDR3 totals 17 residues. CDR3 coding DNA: TGCGCCAGCAGCCAAACCCCCCAGGGGGCGAACACCGGGGAGCTGTTTTTT. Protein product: CASSQTPQGANTGELFF.

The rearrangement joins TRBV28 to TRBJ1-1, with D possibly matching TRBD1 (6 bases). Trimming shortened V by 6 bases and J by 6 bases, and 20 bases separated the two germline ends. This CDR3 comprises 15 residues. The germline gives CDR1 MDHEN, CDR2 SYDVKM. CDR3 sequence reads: CASSFPGHGSPEAFF. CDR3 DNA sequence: TGTGCCAGCAGCTTCCCGGGACACGGGAGCCCTGAAGCTTTCTTT. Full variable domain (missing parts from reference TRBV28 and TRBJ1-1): DVKVTQSSRYLVKRTGEKVFLECVQDMDHENMFWYRQDPGLGLRLIYFSYDVKMKEKGDIPEGYSVSREKKERFSLILESASTNQTSMYLCASSFPGHGSPEAFFGQGTRLTVV.

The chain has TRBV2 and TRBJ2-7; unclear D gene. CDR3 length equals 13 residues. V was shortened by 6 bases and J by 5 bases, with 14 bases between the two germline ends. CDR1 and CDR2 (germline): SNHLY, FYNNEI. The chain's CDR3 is CASRSERSDEQYF. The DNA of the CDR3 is TGTGCCAGCAGGTCGGAGAGGAGCGACGAGCAGTACTTC.

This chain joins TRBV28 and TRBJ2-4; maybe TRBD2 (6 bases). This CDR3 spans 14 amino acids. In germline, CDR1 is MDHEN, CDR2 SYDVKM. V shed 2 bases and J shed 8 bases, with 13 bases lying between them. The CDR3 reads CASSLGGLEDIQYF. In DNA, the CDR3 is TGTGCCAGCAGTTTAGGGGGACTGGAAGACATTCAGTACTTC. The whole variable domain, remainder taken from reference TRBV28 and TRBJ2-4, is DVKVTQSSRYLVKRTGEKVFLECVQDMDHENMFWYRQDPGLGLRLIYFSYDVKMKEKGDIPEGYSVSREKKERFSLILESASTNQTSMYLCASSLGGLEDIQYFGAGTRLSVL.